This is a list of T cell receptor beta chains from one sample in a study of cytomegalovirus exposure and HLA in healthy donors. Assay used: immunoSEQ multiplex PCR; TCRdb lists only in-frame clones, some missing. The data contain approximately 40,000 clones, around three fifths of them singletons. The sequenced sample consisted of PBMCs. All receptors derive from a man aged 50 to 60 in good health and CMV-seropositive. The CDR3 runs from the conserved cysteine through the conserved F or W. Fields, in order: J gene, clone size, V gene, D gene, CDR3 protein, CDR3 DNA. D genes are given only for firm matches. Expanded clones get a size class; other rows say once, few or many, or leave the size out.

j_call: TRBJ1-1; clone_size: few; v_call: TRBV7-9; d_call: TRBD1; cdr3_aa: CASTRTGVNTEAFF; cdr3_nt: TGTGCCAGCACTCGGACAGGAGTCAACACTGAAGCTTTCTTT
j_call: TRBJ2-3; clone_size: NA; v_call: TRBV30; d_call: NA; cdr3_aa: CAWNLGGALTDTQYF; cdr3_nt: TGTGCCTGGAACTTAGGGGGGGCCCTCACAGATACGCAGTATTTT
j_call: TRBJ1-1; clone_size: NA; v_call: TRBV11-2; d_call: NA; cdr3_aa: CASSLAAGLEAFF; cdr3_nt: TGTGCCAGCAGCTTAGCAGCAGGGCTTGAAGCTTTCTTT
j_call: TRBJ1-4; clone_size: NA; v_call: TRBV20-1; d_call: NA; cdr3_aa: CSAPGDEKLFF; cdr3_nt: TGCAGTGCACCCGGGGATGAAAAACTGTTTTTT
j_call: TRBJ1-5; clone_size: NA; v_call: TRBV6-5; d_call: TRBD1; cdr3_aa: CASSSRTGGGQPQHF; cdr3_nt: TGTGCCAGCAGTTCCAGGACAGGGGGGGGACAGCCCCAGCATTTT
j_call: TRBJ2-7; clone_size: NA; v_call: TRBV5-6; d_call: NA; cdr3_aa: CASSLFQGADYEQYF; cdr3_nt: TGTGCCAGCAGCTTGTTTCAGGGTGCCGACTACGAGCAGTACTTC
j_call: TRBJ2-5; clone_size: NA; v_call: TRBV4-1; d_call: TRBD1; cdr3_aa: CASSQGDRGGETQYF; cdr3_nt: TGCGCCAGCAGCCAAGGGGACAGGGGAGGGGAGACCCAGTACTTC
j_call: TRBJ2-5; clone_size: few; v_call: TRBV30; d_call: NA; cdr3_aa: CAWTGQETQYF; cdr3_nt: TGTGCCTGGACGGGGCAAGAGACCCAGTACTTC
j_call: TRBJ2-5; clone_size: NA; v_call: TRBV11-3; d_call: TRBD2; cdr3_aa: CASSLGRGGGALETQYF; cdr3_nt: TGTGCCAGCAGCTTAGGACGCGGCGGGGGGGCGTTGGAGACCCAGTACTTC
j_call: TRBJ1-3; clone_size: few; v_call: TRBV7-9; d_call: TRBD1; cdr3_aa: CASSPRGLRDTIYF; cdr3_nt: TGTGCCAGCAGCCCCAGGGGGCTAAGGGACACCATATATTTT
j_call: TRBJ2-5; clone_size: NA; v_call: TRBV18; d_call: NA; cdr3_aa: CASSPRGFQETQYF; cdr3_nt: TGTGCCAGCTCGCCCCGCGGGTTTCAAGAGACCCAGTACTTC
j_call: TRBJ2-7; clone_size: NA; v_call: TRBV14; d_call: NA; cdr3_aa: CASSPRHGTYEQYF; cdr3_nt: TGTGCCAGCAGCCCCAGACATGGCACCTACGAGCAGTACTTC
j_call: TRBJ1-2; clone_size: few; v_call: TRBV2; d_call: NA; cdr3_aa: CASSEALRGFGGYTF; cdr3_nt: TGTGCCAGCAGTGAAGCGCTTCGGGGTTTTGGGGGCTACACCTTC
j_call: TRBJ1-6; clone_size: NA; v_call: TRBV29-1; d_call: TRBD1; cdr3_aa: CSVGTGGNSPLHF; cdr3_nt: TGCAGCGTGGGGACAGGGGGTAATTCACCCCTCCACTTT
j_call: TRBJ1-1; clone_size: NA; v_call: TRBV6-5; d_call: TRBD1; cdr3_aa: CASSGGTGASGAFF; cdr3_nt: TGTGCCAGCAGTGGCGGGACAGGGGCGTCCGGAGCTTTCTTT
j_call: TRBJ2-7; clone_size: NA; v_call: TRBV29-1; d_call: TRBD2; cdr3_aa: CSVSGLGSTYEQYF; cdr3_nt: TGCAGCGTCTCCGGACTAGGCTCAACCTACGAGCAGTACTTC
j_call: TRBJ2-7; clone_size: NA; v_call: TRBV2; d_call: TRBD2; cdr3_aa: CASTQRSSGYEQYF; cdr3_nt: TGTGCCAGCACCCAAAGGTCTAGCGGTTACGAGCAGTACTTC
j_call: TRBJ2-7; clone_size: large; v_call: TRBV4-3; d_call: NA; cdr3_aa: CASSHSNRVHEQYF; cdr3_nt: TGCGCCAGCAGCCACAGCAACAGGGTCCACGAGCAGTACTTC
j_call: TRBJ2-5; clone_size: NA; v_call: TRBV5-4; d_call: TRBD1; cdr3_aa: CASSPTGTGGRETQYF; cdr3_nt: TGTGCCAGCAGCCCGACAGGGACAGGGGGTCGTGAGACCCAGTACTTC
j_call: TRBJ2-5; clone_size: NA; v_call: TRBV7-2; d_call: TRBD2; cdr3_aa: CASSFYPLAGQETQYF; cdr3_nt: TGTGCCAGCAGCTTTTACCCACTAGCGGGACAAGAGACCCAGTACTTC
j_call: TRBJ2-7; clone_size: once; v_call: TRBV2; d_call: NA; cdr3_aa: CASRSYEQYF; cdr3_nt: TGTGCCAGCAGGAGTTACGAGCAGTACTTC
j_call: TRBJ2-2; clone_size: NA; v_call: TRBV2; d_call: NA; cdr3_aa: CASNEAGAGELFF; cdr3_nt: TGTGCCAGCAACGAAGCAGGGGCCGGGGAGCTGTTTTTT
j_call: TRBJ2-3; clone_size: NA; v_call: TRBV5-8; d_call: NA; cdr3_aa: CASSLFPPEDTQYF; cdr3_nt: TGTGCCAGCAGCTTGTTCCCCCCAGAAGATACGCAGTATTTT
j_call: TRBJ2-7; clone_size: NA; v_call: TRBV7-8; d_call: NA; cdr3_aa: CASSLYRAQGYEQYF; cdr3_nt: TGTGCCAGCAGCTTATACAGGGCCCAGGGCTACGAGCAGTACTTC
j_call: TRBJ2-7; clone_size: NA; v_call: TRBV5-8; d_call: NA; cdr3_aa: CASSLRQGKDEQYF; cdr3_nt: TGTGCCAGCAGCCTGCGGCAGGGGAAGGACGAGCAGTACTTC
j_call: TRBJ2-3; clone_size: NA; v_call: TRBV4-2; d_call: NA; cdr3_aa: CASSHSAGRGSTDTQYF; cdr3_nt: TGTGCCAGCAGCCACAGCGCGGGCAGGGGAAGCACAGATACGCAGTATTTT
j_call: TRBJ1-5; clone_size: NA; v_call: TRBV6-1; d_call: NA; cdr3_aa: CASSEEGLQPQHF; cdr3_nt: TGTGCCAGCAGTGAGGAGGGGCTACAGCCCCAGCATTTT
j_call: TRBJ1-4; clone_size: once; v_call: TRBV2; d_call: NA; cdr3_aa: CASSGGQDIDEKLFF; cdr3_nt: TGTGCCAGCAGTGGGGGTCAGGACATTGATGAAAAACTGTTTTTT
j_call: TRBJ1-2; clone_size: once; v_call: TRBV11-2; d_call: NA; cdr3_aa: CASSLGPEDSNYGYTF; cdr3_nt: TGTGCCAGCAGCTTAGGCCCTGAGGATTCTAACTATGGCTACACCTTC
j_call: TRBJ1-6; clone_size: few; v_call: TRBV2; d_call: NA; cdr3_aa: CASSESTGRSPLHF; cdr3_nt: TGTGCCAGCAGTGAGTCAACAGGGCGGTCACCCCTCCACTTT
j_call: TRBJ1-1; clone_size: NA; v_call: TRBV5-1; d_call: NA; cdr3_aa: CASRPGGGTEAFF; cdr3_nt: TGCGCCAGCAGGCCCGGCGGGGGGACTGAAGCTTTCTTT
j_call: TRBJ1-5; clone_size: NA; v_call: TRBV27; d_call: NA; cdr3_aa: CASSLTGYQPQHF; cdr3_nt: TGTGCCAGCAGTCTTACAGGTTATCAGCCCCAGCATTTT
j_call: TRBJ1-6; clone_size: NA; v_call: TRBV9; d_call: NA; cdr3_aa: CASNQGLWDSPLHF; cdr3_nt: TGTGCCAGCAACCAGGGGCTTTGGGATTCACCCCTCCACTTT
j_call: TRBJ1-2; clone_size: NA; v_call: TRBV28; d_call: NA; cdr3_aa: CASSFIHTF; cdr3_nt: TGTGCCAGCAGTTTCATCCACACCTTC
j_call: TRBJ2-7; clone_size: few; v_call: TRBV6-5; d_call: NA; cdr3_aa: CASSYSRPKRYEQYF; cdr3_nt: TGTGCCAGCAGTTATTCCCGGCCCAAGCGCTACGAGCAGTACTTC
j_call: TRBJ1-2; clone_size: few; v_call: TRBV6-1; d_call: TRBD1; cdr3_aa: CASRGTDRGYTF; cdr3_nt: TGTGCCAGCAGGGGGACAGACAGGGGCTACACCTTC
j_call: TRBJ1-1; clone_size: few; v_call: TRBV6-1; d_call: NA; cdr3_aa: CASSEPENTEAFF; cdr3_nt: TGTGCCAGCAGTGAACCAGAGAACACTGAAGCTTTCTTT
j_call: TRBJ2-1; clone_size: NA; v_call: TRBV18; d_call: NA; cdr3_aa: CASSPDPGVYNEQFF; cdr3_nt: TGTGCCAGCTCACCAGATCCGGGGGTCTACAATGAGCAGTTCTTC
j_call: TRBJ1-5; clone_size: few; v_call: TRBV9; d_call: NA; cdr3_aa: CASSVDTVQPQHF; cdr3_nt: TGTGCCAGCAGCGTAGATACGGTCCAACCCCAGCATTTT
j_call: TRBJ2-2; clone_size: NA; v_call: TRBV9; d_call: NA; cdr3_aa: CASSVTLDPANTGELFF; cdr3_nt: TGTGCCAGCAGCGTAACCCTAGATCCGGCGAACACCGGGGAGCTGTTTTTT
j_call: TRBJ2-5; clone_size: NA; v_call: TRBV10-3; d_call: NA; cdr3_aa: CAIKIDNQETQYF; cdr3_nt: TGTGCCATCAAAATCGACAACCAAGAGACCCAGTACTTC